This T cell receptor beta chain was documented in a study of T cell changes during pregnancy in multiple sclerosis. Using immunoSEQ multiplex PCR, the repertoire was profiled, and TCRdb retains in-frame clones only, with some absent. This table has more than 9,000 clones, roughly 90% appearing once. CDR3 length: 13 residues. Germline trimming cut 4 bases from V and 6 bases from J; bases unmatched to any gene: 6. Germline CDR1 is SGHTS and CDR2 is YDEGEE. Here the sequenced sample was CD8+ T cells from peripheral blood mononuclear cells, taken in the first trimester of pregnancy. The V gene is TRBV5-8, the J gene TRBJ1-2, with TRBD1 matching 7 bases. This sequence was found in a female donor in good health, enrolled as a control in a pregnancy study. The CDR3 reads CASSAGQDNGYTF. Written as DNA, the CDR3 is TGTGCCAGCAGCGCTGGACAGGACAATGGCTACACCTTC.